This note documents a single T cell receptor beta chain sequence. This clone appeared a single time. What this receptor recognizes is not known. No per-base quality is available; no much larger clone lies one base away. TCRbeta CDR3 regions were amplified from genomic DNA using the immunoSEQ Assay, a bias-controlled multiplex PCR. The paper's processing steps were these. Within the assay, amplification of reference gene primers was used to estimate how many nucleated cells each sample contained. Sequence reads were collapsed and filtered to measure the absolute abundance of every unique TCRbeta CDR3 rearrangement. For each sample, productive Simpson clonality was calculated as the square root of Simpson's diversity index over productive rearrangements. TCRdb provides this immuneACCESS table in a form limited to in-frame rearrangements. Some clones are lacking; in checked studies, under half of them reflect an unresolved V gene, and why the rest are absent is not known. For V, J and clone size, that table is used; D and trimming come from the DNA. In this sample the table shows more than 85,000 clones, about three quarters of which occur a single time. Approximately 16% of the sample belongs to the ten largest clones.

The collaborating institutions used their own protocols to collect whole blood in K2EDTA tubes. For TCRbeta analysis, collaborators shipped samples as frozen whole blood, isolated PBMCs, or DNA extracted from either of those sample types. The data belong to a study of blood T cell repertoires in COVID-19 (dated by TCRdb to about 2020). Study-wide context: Samples covering the acute and convalescent phases of COVID-19 were provided by collaborators in the United States, Italy and Spain. The repertoires were released in a freely available public database intended as a resource for research on the immune response to SARS-CoV-2. Where available, HLA class I and class II types were taken from metadata supplied by the sample provider and were not determined by assay-based typing. The prospective study material was composed of cDNA or gDNA derived from T cells, B-cell-depleted T cells, or PBMCs. The sample metadata nearly always contained a de-identified subject ID, COVID-19 status, age in years and sex. The samples were drawn from two sources: the first 160 participants of the ongoing ImmuneRACE study, and approximately 1,300 subjects contributed by 6 global collaborators. Subjects who had been exposed to COVID-19, were actively infected with it, or had recovered from it provided the deeply sampled blood TCRbeta repertoires that made up the dataset.

Beyond this particular receptor, the publication reports: The quantity of clinical and demographic metadata differed by source and by participant and was supplied without curation.

Based on the germline V gene, the CDR1 and CDR2 sequences are SGHTS and YDEGEE. From cysteine to phenylalanine, the CDR3 is 15 amino acids long. Left in the record is the CDR3 DNA by itself, 45 bases read in frame from the first base. At the junction V is shortened by 0 bases and J by 7 bases; bases outside the gene matches: 6. Sequenced sample: peripheral blood. The rearrangement joined TRBV5-8 to TRBJ1-4; the junction holds 7 bases that match TRBD1. The source is a woman of 80 years or more with active or convalescent COVID-19. The CDR3 is CASSLGTGVSEKLFF. The base sequence is TGTGCCAGCAGCTTGGGGACAGGAGTGAGTGAAAAACTGTTTTTT.